Shown below are 19 T cell receptor beta chains from a single sample sequenced in a study of T and B cells in COVID-19 patients. Blood genomic DNA input for TRB amplification was about 240-500 ng. BIOMED2 TRB-A/B primer pools were used in multiplex TRB PCR. TCRdb passed the multiplex PCR reads through MiXCR, listing each CDR3 protein once. Among approximately 17,000 distinct CDR3 sequences, about 26% were seen once, and the ten largest hold almost 4.5%. Sample: blood. These receptors all stem from a human donor who had recovered from COVID-19.

This clonotype was recorded a few times. CDR3 sequence (DNA): TGTGCCAGCGGGAGGCAGGGGGCGCAGGACGAGCAGTACTTC. It is translated as CASGRQGAQDEQYF. This rearrangement joins TRBV5-5 to TRBJ2-7; 8 nucleotides match TRBD1. The CDR3 covers 14 residues. Trimming took 7 bases from V and 5 from J; bases not matched to a gene: 11. Germline CDR1 and CDR2: SGHKS and YYEKEE (reference sequence).

This clonotype showed up just a few times. The chain uses TRBV4-3 and TRBJ2-1; 8 bases line up with TRBD2. CDR3 length: 15 amino acids. Unmatched junction bases numbered 2, after V lost 0 bases and J lost 4 bases. CDR1 and CDR2 (germline): LGHNA, YSLEER. CDR3 DNA sequence: TGCGCCAGCAGCCAAGAGGCGGGGGGATACAATGAGCAGTTCTTC. Amino acid sequence: CASSQEAGGYNEQFF.

The gene calls are TRBV6-5 and TRBJ2-3, with a weak D call TRBD1 (6 bases). This CDR3 contains 12 residues. Looked up from germline, CDR1 is MNHEY and CDR2 is SVGAGI. Trimming pared 6 bases from V and 10 bases from J, leaving 14 bases between. CDR3 protein: CASSKNRVAQYF. DNA for the CDR3: TGTGCCAGCAGCAAAAACAGGGTCGCGCAGTATTTT.

Relative to its sample, this clonotype is medium-sized (0.01 to 0.1%). The chain is built from TRBV29-1 and TRBJ2-1; no firm D call. CDR1 and CDR2 from the germline V gene are SQVTM and ANQGSEA. The V and J ends lost 5 bases and 3 bases respectively, with 8 bases between them. There are 12 residues in the CDR3. CDR3 amino acids: CSVRDGYNEQFF. DNA for the CDR3: TGCAGCGTTCGCGACGGCTACAATGAGCAGTTCTTC.

The chain links TRBV19 to TRBJ2-3; the D gene is possibly TRBD1 (8 bases). Germline CDR1 reads LNHDA; CDR2 reads SQIVND (reference sequence). Trimming stripped 2 bases from V and 1 base from J, with 10 bases between. CDR3 length equals 15 residues. CDR3 DNA sequence: TGTGCCAGTAGTATAACAGGGGGGGGCACAGATACGCAGTATTTT. Residues: CASSITGGGTDTQYF.

V gene TRBV7-2 combines with J gene TRBJ2-3; 9 bases are a match to TRBD2. In germline, CDR1 is SGHTA, CDR2 FQGNSA. The CDR3 consists of 17 residues. J was trimmed by 5 bases and V by 1 base; bases with no gene match: 10. The CDR3 bases are TGTGCCAGCAGCTTAGACTCTGGCGGGGGGGCGGGAGATACGCAGTATTTT. Protein sequence: CASSLDSGGGAGDTQYF. Together with reference TRBV7-2 and TRBJ2-3, the CDR3 gives the full variable domain: GAGVSQSPSNKVTEKGKDVELRCDPISGHTALYWYRQSLGQGLEFLIYFQGNSAPDKSGLPSDRFSAERTGGSVSTLTIQRTQQEDSAVYLCASSLDSGGGAGDTQYFGPGTRLTVL.

The count of this clonotype is one. A read error may produce the germline difference seen at one junction end. V is TRBV27 and J is TRBJ1-2, with 9 nucleotides matching TRBD1. Germline loops: CDR1 MNHEY, CDR2 SMNVEV (reference sequence). This CDR3 contains 15 residues. CDR3 bases: TGTGCCAGCAGTTCCCGGGGACAGGGCGCCTATGGCTTCACCTTC. This codes for CASSSRGQGAYGFTF.

This clonotype has only a few counts. This chain uses TRBV18 with TRBJ2-3; a weak D match, TRBD1 (5 bases). Trimming took 2 bases from V and 4 from J, leaving 7 bases between them. This CDR3 has 13 amino acids. CDR1 and CDR2 (germline): KGHSH, LQKENI. CDR3: CASSPGAADTQYF. The CDR3, as DNA: TGTGCCAGCTCACCAGGGGCAGCAGATACGCAGTATTTT.

This clonotype was detected ten times or more. The chain recombines TRBV19 with TRBJ1-5, with no clear D. Germline values: CDR1 LNHDA, CDR2 SQIVND (reference sequence). The CDR3 spans 13 residues. With 7 bases removed from V and 5 bases from J, the gap between germline ends came to 12 bases. This CDR3 reads CASNVAVYQPQHF. The CDR3 DNA reads TGTGCCAGTAACGTAGCAGTTTATCAGCCCCAGCATTTT.

Only a few counts were recorded for this clonotype. V and J are TRBV7-2 and TRBJ2-6, with a possible D match to TRBD1 (6 bases). From germline, CDR1 is SGHTA and CDR2 FQGNSA. The CDR3 is 15 residues long. V gave up 5 bases and J gave up 4 bases, with 12 bases separating them. In DNA, the CDR3 is TGTGCCAGCAGCAGCGTGGGGGCAGGGGCCAACGTCCTGACTTTC. Translated, it gives CASSSVGAGANVLTF.

Within the sample, this clonotype is medium-sized (0.01 to 0.1%). The V gene is TRBV7-6, the J gene TRBJ2-2; D may be TRBD2 (5 bases). The CDR3 consists of 16 residues. The germline gives CDR1 SGHVS, CDR2 FNYEAQ. With 5 bases removed from V and 0 bases from J, the gap between germline ends came to 13 bases. The CDR3 DNA sequence: TGTGCCAGCAGCCCACGGGAAGGTCCGAACACCGGGGAGCTGTTTTTT. This encodes CASSPREGPNTGELFF. Variable domain in full (rest from reference TRBV7-6 and TRBJ2-2): GAGVSQSPRYKVTKRGQDVALRCDPISGHVSLYWYRQALGQGPEFLTYFNYEAQQDKSGLPNDRFSAERPEGSISTLTIQRTEQRDSAMYRCASSPREGPNTGELFFGEGSRLTVL.

This clonotype was counted at least ten times. The V call is TRBV29-1, the J call TRBJ1-1; D is uncertain. V was pared by 4 bases and J by 3 bases, with 9 bases between. The CDR3 has 12 residues. From germline, CDR1 is SQVTM and CDR2 ANQGSEA. CDR3 nucleotides: TGCAGCGTTGGACATCTGGACACTGAAGCTTTCTTT. Its protein is CSVGHLDTEAFF.

Concerning this clonotype: The CDR3 ends on some other residue instead of the conserved phenylalanine or tryptophan, so this is likely a read error. The DNA is left out, because the CDR3 cannot be placed on it with certainty; the CDR3 is given as TCRdb lists it. This chain joins TRBV19 and TRBJ2-6. A total of 8 residues make up the CDR3, ends included. The germline V gene has CDR1 LNHDA and CDR2 SQIVND (reference sequence). CDR3 in amino acids: CASSIGPD.

The CDR3 coding sequence is TGCGCCAGCAGCCCTATCGGGACGGGCTCCTACGAGCAGTACTTC. This sequence encodes CASSPIGTGSYEQYF. V usage is TRBV4-3 and J usage is TRBJ2-7, with D possibly called TRBD1 or TRBD2 (5 bases each). V lost 4 bases, J lost 0 bases, and 13 bases lay in between. This CDR3 comprises 15 residues. Germline V gene lookup returns CDR1 LGHNA and CDR2 YSLEER.

By share, this clonotype ranks as large (0.1 to 1%). This chain joins TRBV13 and TRBJ1-5; TRBD1 aligns across 8 bases. The CDR3 extends over 18 amino acids. With V trimmed by 1 base and J by 5 bases, 13 bases remained unmatched. Germline CDR1 PRHDT, CDR2 FYEKMQ (reference sequence). CDR3 nucleotides: TGTGCCAGCAGCTTAGCAGGGGGCGGCGAACCTAGAGATCAGCCCCAGCATTTT. Translated, it gives CASSLAGGGEPRDQPQHF.

This clonotype came up a few times. V and J are TRBV4-3 and TRBJ2-1; TRBD2 matches 13 bases. The CDR3 consists of 19 residues. V trimming: 0 bases; J trimming: 5 bases; junction bases outside the gene matches: 10. Germline-derived CDR1 and CDR2 are LGHNA and YSLEER. The CDR3 loop reads CASSQDGARLAGGNNEQFF. Written as DNA, the CDR3 is TGCGCCAGCAGCCAAGATGGGGCCAGACTAGCGGGGGGAAACAATGAGCAGTTCTTC.

Of note for this clonotype: A much larger clonotype is one base distant, so this may be a read error. Lacking the conserved final phenylalanine or tryptophan, this CDR3 likely reflects a read error. The chain couples TRBV6-5 to TRBJ2-3, with 12 bases lining up with TRBD2. J was trimmed by 1 base and V by 4 bases; bases with no gene match: 0. The germline V gene encodes CDR1 MNHEY and CDR2 SVGAGI. CDR3 size: 15 residues. This CDR3 reads CASSWTSGGTDTQYY. The CDR3 DNA sequence: TGTGCCAGCAGTTGGACTAGCGGGGGCACAGATACGCAGTATTAT.

This clonotype was found a few times. The rearrangement joins TRBV10-3 to TRBJ1-2; D is ambiguous. This CDR3 contains 14 residues. Germline V gives CDR1 ENHRY, CDR2 SYGVKD. V dropped 1 base and J dropped 0 bases, with 6 bases sitting between them. The CDR3 loop is CAISEYTANYGYTF. The DNA for the CDR3 is TGTGCCATCAGTGAGTACACAGCTAACTATGGCTACACCTTC.

The V and J genes are TRBV18 and TRBJ2-5; D unresolved. Trimming left V 3 bases short and J 5 bases short, with 13 bases between. The germline V gene has CDR1 KGHSH and CDR2 LQKENI. There are 14 residues in the CDR3. The DNA of the CDR3 is TGTGCCAGCTCACCGCTCGACCGCCTGGAGACCCAGTACTTC. This codes for CASSPLDRLETQYF. Filled out from reference TRBV18 and TRBJ2-5, the complete variable domain reads NAGVMQNPRHLVRRRGQEARLRCSPMKGHSHVYWYRQLPEEGLKFMVYLQKENIIDESGMPKERFSAEFPKEGPSILRIQQVVRGDSAAYFCASSPLDRLETQYFGPGTRLLVL.